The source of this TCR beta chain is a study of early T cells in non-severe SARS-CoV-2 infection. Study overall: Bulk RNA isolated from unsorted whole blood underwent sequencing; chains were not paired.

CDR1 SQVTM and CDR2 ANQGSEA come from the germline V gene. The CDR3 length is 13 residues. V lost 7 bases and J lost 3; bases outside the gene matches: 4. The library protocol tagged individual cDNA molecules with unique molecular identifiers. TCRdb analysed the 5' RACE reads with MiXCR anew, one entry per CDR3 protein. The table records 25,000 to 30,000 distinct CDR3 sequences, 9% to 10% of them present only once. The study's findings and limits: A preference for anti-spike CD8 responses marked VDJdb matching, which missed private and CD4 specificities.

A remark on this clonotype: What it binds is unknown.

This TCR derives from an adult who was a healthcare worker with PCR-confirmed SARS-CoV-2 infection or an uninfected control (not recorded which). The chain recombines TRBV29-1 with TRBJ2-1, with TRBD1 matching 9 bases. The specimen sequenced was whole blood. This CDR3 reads CSAGQGFYNEQFF. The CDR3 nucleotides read TGCAGCGCGGGACAGGGATTCTACAATGAGCAGTTCTTC.